The 27 T cell receptor beta chains listed next were all sequenced from one sample in a study of beta chain features in type 1 diabetes. Broader study findings: There was a moderate but significant shortening of TCRB CDR3s in all four CD4+ subsets of Type 1 diabetes patients.

These receptors have no identified antigens. Since all of the isolated RNA was reverse transcribed, expressed TCRB transcripts were what got sequenced. Libraries were prepared by immunoSEQ multiplex PCR; TCRdb keeps only in-frame clonotypes and omits some of them. The sample lists 250,000 to 300,000 clones; around 24% were seen once. Sequenced: naive CD4+ T cells from blood. Source of these receptors: a woman aged 25 to 45 with type 1 diabetes.

The CDR3 DNA is TGCGCCAGCAGCTTCAGGACAGGGGGTACCAACGTCCCGAACACCGGGGAGCTGTTTTTT. Its translation is CASSFRTGGTNVPNTGELFF. The V and J genes are TRBV5-1 and TRBJ2-2, with TRBD1 identical over 10 bases. Looked up from germline, CDR1 is SGHRS and CDR2 is YFSETQ. The CDR3 extends over 20 amino acids. V lost 2 bases to trimming and J lost 0 bases; unmatched junction nucleotides: 13.

This clone appeared a few times. The chain has TRBV28 and TRBJ2-1; D remains ambiguous. CDR3 length: 17 amino acids. Germline V lookup: CDR1 MDHEN, CDR2 SYDVKM. With 5 bases removed from V and 0 bases from J, the gap between germline ends came to 17 bases. The CDR3 region is CASSPVLEWSSYNEQFF. As DNA, the CDR3 is TGTGCCAGCAGTCCGGTCCTGGAGTGGAGCTCCTACAATGAGCAGTTCTTC.

The chain recombines TRBV30 with TRBJ1-3; D remains ambiguous. V gave up 0 bases and J gave up 4 bases, with 7 bases separating them. The germline V gene encodes CDR1 GTSNPN and CDR2 SVGIG (reference sequence). This CDR3 spans 13 amino acids. CDR3 in amino acids: CAWSVAGGNTIYF. The DNA of the CDR3 is TGTGCCTGGAGTGTGGCAGGAGGAAACACCATATATTTT.

The genes are TRBV7-9 and TRBJ2-7; 12 bases fit TRBD2. Per the germline V gene, CDR1 is SEHNR and CDR2 is FQNEAQ (reference sequence). V lost 5 bases to trimming and J lost 4 bases; unmatched junction nucleotides: 3. The CDR3 extends over 14 amino acids. The CDR3 here is CASSPTSGRYEQYF. The CDR3 DNA sequence: TGTGCCAGCAGCCCGACTAGCGGGAGATACGAGCAGTACTTC.

V usage is TRBV29-1 and J usage is TRBJ2-1, with 10 nucleotides matching TRBD1. The CDR3 contains 14 residues. V dropped 4 bases and J dropped 4; count of bases not matched to a gene: 4. The germline gives CDR1 SQVTM, CDR2 ANQGSEA. CDR3: CSVASGQGYNEQFF. The DNA for the CDR3 is TGCAGCGTTGCTTCGGGACAGGGGTACAATGAGCAGTTCTTC.

This chain links TRBV5-1 with TRBJ2-2; TRBD1 matches 9 bases. Germline loops: CDR1 SGHRS, CDR2 YFSETQ. With 4 bases clipped from V and 1 base from J, the junction kept 5 bases outside the gene matches. This CDR3 contains 16 residues. CDR3 bases: TGCGCCAGCAGCACCCCGGGACAGGGGAACACCGGGGAGCTGTTTTTT. It codes for CASSTPGQGNTGELFF. Full variable domain (missing parts from reference TRBV5-1 and TRBJ2-2): KAGVTQTPRYLIKTRGQQVTLSCSPISGHRSVSWYQQTPGQGLQFLFEYFSETQRNKGNFPGRFSGRQFSNSRSEMNVSTLELGDSALYLCASSTPGQGNTGELFFGEGSRLTVL.

The V and J genes are TRBV30 and TRBJ1-2; possibly TRBD1 for D (5 bases). This CDR3 contains 13 residues. Trimming pared 0 bases from V and 9 bases from J, leaving 14 bases between. Germline assignment: CDR1 GTSNPN and CDR2 SVGIG (reference sequence). CDR3 in amino acids: CAWSVTWGSSYTF. The CDR3 coding sequence is TGTGCCTGGAGTGTAACTTGGGGCTCAAGCTACACCTTC.

The chain combines TRBV6-1 with TRBJ1-1; no clear D. V gave up 8 bases and J gave up 0 bases, with 16 bases separating them. The CDR3 runs 15 residues. CDR1 and CDR2 from the germline V gene are MNHNS and SASEGT. The CDR3 DNA is TGTGCCAGCTTTTTGGAGGCAACGTTGAACACTGAAGCTTTCTTT. This translates into CASFLEATLNTEAFF.

This chain joins TRBV6-5 and TRBJ2-1, with D possibly TRBD1 on 7 matching bases. This CDR3 region has 15 residues. Trimming cost V 3 bases and J 9 bases, with 18 bases left between them. CDR1 and CDR2 (germline): MNHEY, SVGAGI. CDR3 sequence: CASSYPGAGGSEQFF. The DNA for the CDR3 is TGTGCCAGCAGTTATCCCGGGGCAGGGGGGAGTGAGCAGTTCTTC.

V gene TRBV7-6 combines with J gene TRBJ2-3, with 8 positions matching TRBD2. Trimming at V came to 4 bases and at J to 2 bases, leaving 8 bases not matched to a gene. Germline V gene data show CDR1 as SGHVS and CDR2 as FNYEAQ. This CDR3 comprises 16 residues. The CDR3 is CASSSLGLDFTDTQYF. CDR3 sequence (DNA): TGTGCCAGCAGCTCCCTGGGACTAGATTTCACAGATACGCAGTATTTT.

There are a few counts of this clone. The V and J genes are TRBV28 and TRBJ2-7; unclear D gene. Germline-derived CDR1 and CDR2 are MDHEN and SYDVKM. The CDR3 covers 13 residues. Trimming left V 5 bases short and J 2 bases short, with 10 bases between. CDR3 nucleotides: TGTGCCAGCAGTCTACCCCCGACCTACGAGCAGTACTTC. This codes for CASSLPPTYEQYF.

This clone was detected only a few times. The chain is built from TRBV19 and TRBJ2-1; the match to TRBD2 covers 8 bases. V dropped 3 bases and J dropped 7; count of bases not matched to a gene: 5. CDR3 length: 14 residues. Germline V gives CDR1 LNHDA, CDR2 SQIVND (reference sequence). The CDR3 is CASSISLAGNEQFF. The DNA of the CDR3 is TGTGCCAGTAGTATTTCCTTAGCGGGGAATGAGCAGTTCTTC.

Turning to this clone: The same CDR3 also results from other DNA sequences found in this sample. The chain couples TRBV5-1 to TRBJ2-5, with no clear D. The CDR3 consists of 11 residues. The germline V and J ends were trimmed by 5 bases and 2 bases, with 4 bases remaining between them. In germline, CDR1 is SGHRS, CDR2 YFSETQ. CDR3: CASSSQETQYF. CDR3 nucleotides: TGCGCCAGCAGTTCTCAAGAGACCCAGTACTTC. Filled out from reference TRBV5-1 and TRBJ2-5, the complete variable domain reads KAGVTQTPRYLIKTRGQQVTLSCSPISGHRSVSWYQQTPGQGLQFLFEYFSETQRNKGNFPGRFSGRQFSNSRSEMNVSTLELGDSALYLCASSSQETQYFGPGTRLLVL.

This clone was picked up a small number of times. Other DNA sequences of this sample code for an identical CDR3. The V call is TRBV7-9, the J call TRBJ2-5; TRBD1 matches at 8 bases. CDR3 length: 14 residues. Germline V CDR1 and CDR2: SEHNR, FQNEAQ (reference sequence). The V and J ends lost 5 bases and 2 bases, in that order; junction bases with no gene match: 4. The CDR3 sequence is CASSPRTGQETQYF. CDR3 DNA sequence: TGTGCCAGCAGCCCCCGGACAGGGCAAGAGACCCAGTACTTC.

The J gene is TRBJ2-7, the V gene TRBV29-1, with 8 positions matching TRBD2. J lost 3 bases, V lost 8 bases, and 12 bases had no gene match. There are 14 residues in the CDR3. Germline CDR1 reads SQVTM; CDR2 reads ANQGSEA. The CDR3 loop reads CSIRTSQHNYEQYF. The DNA for the CDR3 is TGCAGCATAAGGACTAGCCAACACAACTACGAGCAGTACTTC.

This clone was observed a few times. The chain employs TRBV5-1 and TRBJ2-1; 14 bases match TRBD2. This CDR3 is built from 19 residues. The V segment lost 5 bases and the J segment 4 bases; nucleotides outside the gene matches: 14. Looked up from germline, CDR1 is SGHRS and CDR2 is YFSETQ. The CDR3 here is CASRTGLTSGRAPYNEQFF. The CDR3 nucleotides read TGCGCCAGCAGGACGGGATTGACTAGCGGGAGGGCCCCGTACAATGAGCAGTTCTTC.

This clone showed up just a few times. The rearrangement joins TRBV30 to TRBJ2-4; the match to TRBD1 covers 9 bases. Germline-derived CDR1 and CDR2 are GTSNPN and SVGIG (reference sequence). V shed 0 bases and J 7 bases; nucleotides not matched to a gene: 1. This CDR3 has 13 amino acids. DNA of the CDR3: TGTGCCTGGAGTGTAACAGGGGGCAACATTCAGTACTTC. Translating it yields CAWSVTGGNIQYF.

This chain links TRBV11-2 with TRBJ1-2, with D perhaps matching TRBD1 (5 bases). The CDR3 consists of 12 residues. Per the germline V gene, CDR1 is SGHAT and CDR2 is FQNNGV. V dropped 3 bases and J dropped 7 bases, with 9 bases sitting between them. For the CDR3, the DNA is TGTGCCAGCAGCTTGGGACTCTTTGGCTACACCTTC. Protein: CASSLGLFGYTF.

The chain has TRBV11-2 and TRBJ2-1; D possibly corresponds to TRBD1 (5 bases). The V gene lost 0 bases and the J gene lost 10 bases, with 16 bases spanning the gap. This CDR3 has 15 residues. Germline V lookup: CDR1 SGHAT, CDR2 FQNNGV. As DNA, the CDR3 is TGTGCCAGCAGCTTAGATCGTACCGCCTACAGGGAGCAGTTCTTC. It codes for CASSLDRTAYREQFF.

The V and J genes are TRBV20-1 and TRBJ2-7, with D unclear. This CDR3 has 11 amino acids. Per the germline V gene, CDR1 is DFQATT and CDR2 is SNEGSKA (reference sequence). V dropped 3 bases and J dropped 3 bases, with 6 bases sitting between them. The CDR3: CSARYNYEQYF. In DNA, the CDR3 is TGCAGTGCTAGGTACAACTACGAGCAGTACTTC.

CDR3 residues: CASSRLGTHTGELFF. The CDR3 DNA sequence: TGCGCCAGCAGCCGCTTGGGGACACACACCGGGGAGCTGTTTTTT. The rearrangement links TRBV5-1 to TRBJ2-2; TRBD1 might be the D (6 bases). The CDR3 is 15 residues long. Trimming stripped 4 bases from V and 3 bases from J, with 13 bases between. CDR1 is SGHRS, CDR2 YFSETQ, per germline.

The chain joins TRBV9 to TRBJ2-7; tentatively, D is TRBD2 (6 bases). V was trimmed by 0 bases and J by 4 bases, leaving 11 bases between them. Germline V gives CDR1 SGDLS, CDR2 YYNGEE. The CDR3 is 14 residues long. CDR3 in DNA: TGTGCCAGCAGCGTAGACGGGAGTGTTTACGAGCAGTACTTC. Protein: CASSVDGSVYEQYF.

In its sample, this clone was seen a few times. The chain carries TRBV19 and TRBJ2-7; D is possibly TRBD1 (5 bases). V was shortened by 3 bases and J by 2 bases, with 11 bases between the two germline ends. This CDR3 spans 14 amino acids. Per germline, CDR1 LNHDA and CDR2 SQIVND (reference sequence). CDR3 DNA sequence: TGTGCCAGTAGTATTTCCTGGGGCCCCTACGAGCAGTACTTC. Translating gives CASSISWGPYEQYF.

The chain joins TRBV11-2 to TRBJ2-3; D may be TRBD2 (7 bases). This CDR3 region has 16 residues. Germline V gives CDR1 SGHAT, CDR2 FQNNGV. Trimming took 6 bases from V and 1 from J, leaving 17 bases between them. DNA for the CDR3: TGTGCCAGCAGATCTAGGGGGGGCCCTGGCACAGATACGCAGTATTTT. Its protein is CASRSRGGPGTDTQYF.

The chain has TRBV2 and TRBJ2-3, with 7 bases identical to TRBD2. The CDR3 covers 14 residues. Losses at the gene ends were 10 bases for V and 0 bases for J; bases not matched to a gene: 7. Germline lookup yields CDR1 SNHLY and CDR2 FYNNEI. DNA for the CDR3: TGTGCCACCCGAAGCGGGACTAGCACAGATACGCAGTATTTT. It specifies CATRSGTSTDTQYF. Supplemented by reference TRBV2 and TRBJ2-3, the full variable domain reads EPEVTQTPSHQVTQMGQEVILRCVPISNHLYFYWYRQILGQKVEFLVSFYNNEISEKSEIFDDQFSVERPDGSNFTLKIRSTKLEDSAMYFCATRSGTSTDTQYFGPGTRLTVL.

This chain connects TRBV25-1 to TRBJ2-5; 7 bases align to TRBD1. This CDR3 spans 16 amino acids. V dropped 1 base and J dropped 6; count of bases not matched to a gene: 11. Germline V gives CDR1 MGHDK, CDR2 SYGVNS. DNA of the CDR3: TGTGCCAGCAGTGAATCCAAGACAGGGCTGAGACAGACCCAGTACTTC. Protein product: CASSESKTGLRQTQYF.

This sequence joins TRBV18 and TRBJ2-1, with D possibly TRBD2 on 6 matching bases. V was clipped by 2 bases and J by 8 bases, with 13 bases between them. Germline CDR1 KGHSH, CDR2 LQKENI. CDR3 length: 14 amino acids. CDR3 loop: CASSPSAGKDEQFF. The CDR3 DNA follows: TGTGCCAGCTCACCATCCGCGGGAAAAGATGAGCAGTTCTTC.